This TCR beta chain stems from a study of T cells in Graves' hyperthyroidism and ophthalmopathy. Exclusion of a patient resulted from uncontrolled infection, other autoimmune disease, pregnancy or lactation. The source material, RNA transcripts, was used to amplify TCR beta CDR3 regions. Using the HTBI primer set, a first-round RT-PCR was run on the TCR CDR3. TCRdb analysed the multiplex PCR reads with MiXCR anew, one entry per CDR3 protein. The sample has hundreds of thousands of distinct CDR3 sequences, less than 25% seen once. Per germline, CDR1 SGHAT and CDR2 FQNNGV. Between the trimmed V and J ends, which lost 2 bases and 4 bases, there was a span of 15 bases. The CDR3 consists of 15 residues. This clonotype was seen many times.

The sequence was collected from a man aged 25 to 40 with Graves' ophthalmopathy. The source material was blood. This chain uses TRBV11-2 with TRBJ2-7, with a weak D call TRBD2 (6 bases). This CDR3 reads CASSLNGVAVYEQYF. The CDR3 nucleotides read TGTGCCAGCAGCTTAAACGGGGTAGCGGTTTACGAGCAGTACTTC.